Shown below are 23 T cell receptor beta chains from a single sample sequenced in a study of blood T cell repertoires in COVID-19 (dated by TCRdb to about 2020). Receptors were amplified or captured by the immunoSEQ multiplex PCR assay. The table comes from immuneACCESS by way of TCRdb, which keeps in-frame sequences with V and J called. Part of the clones is missing from these tables; in studies checked, under half for an unresolved V gene and the rest for unknown reasons. The sample profile shows roughly 140,000 clones; about 80% of them were found once. The biggest ten clones account for approximately 3.5% of the sample. Sequencing was performed on peripheral blood. The receptors were sampled from a man between 65 and 79 years old who had recovered from COVID-19.

This clone was counted at least ten times. The chain links TRBV9 to TRBJ2-2; no firm D call. Germline CDR1 reads SGDLS; CDR2 reads YYNGEE. Trimming pared 0 bases from V and 6 bases from J, leaving 6 bases between. There are 13 residues in the CDR3. The CDR3 reads CASSVVQAGELFF. The CDR3 DNA reads as TGTGCCAGCAGCGTAGTGCAGGCCGGGGAGCTGTTTTTT.

This clone turned up a few times. The rearrangement uses TRBV21-1 and TRBJ2-7; the D segment call TRBD2 is taken from the table without a DNA check. TRBV21-1 is annotated as a pseudogene. The CDR3 has 16 amino acids. The CDR3: CASSTGTSGSQYEQYF. CDR3 bases: TGTGCCAGCAGCACCGGGACTAGCGGGAGCCAGTACGAGCAGTACTTC.

The rearrangement joins TRBV27 to TRBJ1-2, with D maybe TRBD1 (5 bases). Deletions cut 2 bases from V and 1 base from J, with 11 bases between. This CDR3 spans 15 amino acids. Germline V gene lookup returns CDR1 MNHEY and CDR2 SMNVEV (reference sequence). CDR3 sequence reads: CASSLGQGYNYGYTF. In DNA, the CDR3 is TGTGCCAGCAGTTTAGGCCAGGGTTATAACTATGGCTACACCTTC.

This clone was found once. The chain employs TRBV15 and TRBJ2-1; tentatively, D is TRBD2 (7 bases). V lost 8 bases, J lost 9 bases, and 20 bases lay in between. Germline CDR1 reads LNHNV; CDR2 reads YYDKDF (reference sequence). The CDR3 is 14 amino acids. CDR3 nucleotide sequence: TGTGCCACCCGAGGGGGGAGGGCCGGGAGTGAGCAGTTCTTC. Encoded protein: CATRGGRAGSEQFF.

This chain uses TRBV15 with TRBJ2-7, with 7 bases aligning to TRBD2. Germline values: CDR1 LNHNV, CDR2 YYDKDF (reference sequence). The junction had 7 bases not matched to a gene; V was cut back by 5 bases and J by 6 bases. The length of the CDR3 is 13 residues. This CDR3 reads CATSGGLPPEQYF. The CDR3 coding sequence is TGTGCCACCAGCGGGGGACTACCTCCCGAGCAGTACTTC.

The chain employs TRBV5-4 and TRBJ2-1; weak D call: TRBD2 (5 bases). V shed 1 base and J shed 3 bases, with 11 bases lying between them. Looked up from germline, CDR1 is SGHNT and CDR2 is YYREEE (reference sequence). This CDR3 has 15 residues. The CDR3 nucleotides read TGTGCCAGCAGCTTGAAAGGACTGGTCTACAATGAGCAGTTCTTC. Translation: CASSLKGLVYNEQFF. The full variable domain, in which reference TRBV5-4 and TRBJ2-1 provide the parts outside the CDR3, is ETGVTQSPTHLIKTRGQQVTLRCSSQSGHNTVSWYQQALGQGPQFIFQYYREEENGRGNFPPRFSGLQFPNYSSELNVNALELDDSALYLCASSLKGLVYNEQFFGPGTRLTVL.

This chain links TRBV27 with TRBJ2-1, with unresolved D. The CDR3 has 14 amino acids. Germline V gene lookup returns CDR1 MNHEY and CDR2 SMNVEV (reference sequence). Trimming shortened V by 8 bases and J by 6 bases, and 17 bases separated the two germline ends. CDR3 sequence reads: CASSTVTPGNEQFF. The CDR3 region has the DNA TGTGCCAGCTCAACGGTAACGCCGGGCAATGAGCAGTTCTTC.

The chain uses TRBV30 and TRBJ1-2, with a possible D match to TRBD1 (6 bases). V dropped 4 bases and J dropped 9 bases, with 15 bases sitting between them. The CDR3 sequence is 12 residues long. CDR1 is GTSNPN, CDR2 SVGIG, per germline (reference sequence). CDR3 nucleotide sequence: TGTGCCTGGATCAACAGGGCAGGTAGCTACACCTTC. The encoded protein is CAWINRAGSYTF.

V usage is TRBV5-4 and J usage is TRBJ2-5; 12 positions match TRBD2. Germline CDR1 reads SGHNT; CDR2 reads YYREEE (reference sequence). The V and J ends lost 0 bases and 2 bases, in that order; junction bases with no gene match: 2. The CDR3 loop spans 16 amino acids. DNA of the CDR3: TGTGCCAGCAGCTTGGGACTAGCGGGAGCTCAAGAGACCCAGTACTTC. It translates to CASSLGLAGAQETQYF.

The chain couples TRBV5-1 to TRBJ1-2; 10 bases fit TRBD1. V gave up 3 bases and J gave up 7 bases; unmatched junction bases: 6. The CDR3 extends over 14 amino acids. Germline V lookup: CDR1 SGHRS, CDR2 YFSETQ. CDR3 region: CASSSRDRGGGYTF. CDR3 DNA: TGCGCCAGCAGCTCCCGGGACAGGGGAGGTGGCTACACCTTC.

The J gene is TRBJ2-7, the V gene TRBV27, with D unresolved. CDR1 is MNHEY and CDR2 is SMNVEV in the germline V gene (reference sequence). The CDR3 totals 13 residues. Trimming shortened V by 4 bases and J by 3 bases, and 10 bases separated the two germline ends. CDR3 bases: TGTGCCAGCAGTTCCTCGACGGGCTACGAGCAGTACTTC. Translating gives CASSSSTGYEQYF.

The rearrangement joins TRBV4-1 to TRBJ1-4, with TRBD1 identical over 8 bases. The CDR3 has 16 amino acids. CDR1 and CDR2 (germline): MGHRA, YSYEKL. The trim removed 4 bases at V and 8 bases at J, leaving 12 bases unmatched. Here the CDR3 reads CASSPGQGRIGEKLFF. The CDR3, as DNA: TGCGCCAGCAGCCCCGGACAGGGTAGGATCGGCGAAAAACTGTTTTTT.

A word on this clone: Other DNA variants within this sample encode the same CDR3. This sequence joins TRBV7-9 and TRBJ2-3; TRBD2 might be the D (6 bases). The ends were cut back, 1 base at V and 6 bases at J, with 14 bases in the middle. The CDR3 loop spans 15 amino acids. The V gene's germline CDR1 is SEHNR and CDR2 FQNEAQ (reference sequence). CDR3 DNA sequence: TGTGCCAGCAGCTTAGAACGGGGGAGTACCGATACGCAGTATTTT. As protein: CASSLERGSTDTQYF.

The rearrangement links TRBV19 to TRBJ2-3; 9 nucleotides agree with TRBD1. After removal of 3 bases from V and 2 bases from J, the junction contained 6 bases not matched to a gene. CDR3 length: 16 residues. Germline CDR1 reads LNHDA; CDR2 reads SQIVND (reference sequence). For the CDR3, the DNA is TGTGCCAGTAGTATTTCCGGGACAGGGAACACAGATACGCAGTATTTT. It is translated as CASSISGTGNTDTQYF.

The chain joins TRBV27 to TRBJ2-7; no clear D. V lost 4 bases and J lost 6, with 7 bases in between. The germline CDR1 and CDR2 sequences are MNHEY and SMNVEV (reference sequence). This CDR3 region has 11 residues. The CDR3 bases are TGTGCCAGCAGTTGGTATAGCGAGCAGTACTTC. This encodes CASSWYSEQYF.

V gene TRBV5-1 combines with J gene TRBJ2-2; 7 nucleotides agree with TRBD2. The CDR3 is made up of 15 amino acids. From germline, CDR1 is SGHRS and CDR2 YFSETQ. V shed 4 bases and J 2 bases; nucleotides not matched to a gene: 5. The CDR3 sequence: CASSHGTTNTGELFF. CDR3 in DNA: TGCGCCAGCAGCCACGGGACTACAAACACCGGGGAGCTGTTTTTT. Using reference TRBV5-1 and TRBJ2-2 for the parts outside the CDR3, the full variable domain is KAGVTQTPRYLIKTRGQQVTLSCSPISGHRSVSWYQQTPGQGLQFLFEYFSETQRNKGNFPGRFSGRQFSNSRSEMNVSTLELGDSALYLCASSHGTTNTGELFFGEGSRLTVL.

The genes are TRBV18 and TRBJ2-2; 8 bases map to TRBD2. Germline V lookup: CDR1 KGHSH, CDR2 LQKENI. V dropped 4 bases and J dropped 3; count of bases not matched to a gene: 4. This CDR3 is built from 15 residues. The CDR3 loop reads CASSLFSGDTGELFF. The CDR3 coding sequence is TGTGCCAGCTCACTATTTAGCGGGGACACCGGGGAGCTGTTTTTT.

This chain uses TRBV7-6 with TRBJ1-5, with a tentative D call TRBD1 (5 bases). Germline values: CDR1 SGHVS, CDR2 FNYEAQ. The CDR3 is 18 residues long. Trimming shortened V by 0 bases and J by 0 bases, and 15 bases separated the two germline ends. In DNA form, the CDR3 reads TGTGCCAGCAGCTTAGCGCCGTCGGGGGTCGGTAGCAATCAGCCCCAGCATTTT. This translates into CASSLAPSGVGSNQPQHF.

V is TRBV7-3 and J is TRBJ2-3; no clear D. CDR1 and CDR2 from the germline V gene are SGHTA and FQGTGA. This CDR3 has 12 residues. The V and J ends lost 4 bases and 6 bases respectively, with 8 bases between them. CDR3 in amino acids: CASSSDLDTQYF. The CDR3 DNA follows: TGTGCCAGCAGCTCCGACTTGGATACGCAGTATTTT.

The chain uses TRBV6-5 and TRBJ2-7, with D unclear. CDR1 and CDR2 (germline): MNHEY, SVGAGI. V was clipped by 0 bases and J by 6 bases, with 3 bases between them. The CDR3 covers 11 residues. Written as DNA, the CDR3 is TGTGCCAGCAGTTACTCCGGCGAGCAGTACTTC. Amino acid sequence: CASSYSGEQYF.

This chain connects TRBV2 to TRBJ1-6, with D possibly matching TRBD1 (5 bases). With 0 bases removed from V and 9 bases from J, the gap between germline ends came to 18 bases. This CDR3 spans 17 amino acids. The germline gives CDR1 SNHLY, CDR2 FYNNEI. CDR3 nucleotide sequence: TGTGCCAGCAGTGAAGCGGGCGTACAGGAACTGGGTTCACCCCTCCACTTT. Encoded protein: CASSEAGVQELGSPLHF. Full variable domain (remainder filled in from reference TRBV2 and TRBJ1-6): EPEVTQTPSHQVTQMGQEVILRCVPISNHLYFYWYRQILGQKVEFLVSFYNNEISEKSEIFDDQFSVERPDGSNFTLKIRSTKLEDSAMYFCASSEAGVQELGSPLHFGNGTRLTVT.

This chain links TRBV11-3 with TRBJ2-1, with D perhaps matching TRBD2 (5 bases). The CDR3 sequence is 15 residues long. Germline loops: CDR1 SGHNT, CDR2 YENEEA. V lost 1 base and J 7 bases, leaving 14 bases between the germline ends. The chain's CDR3 is CASSLGDIGGNEQFF. DNA of the CDR3: TGTGCCAGCAGCTTAGGTGACATCGGCGGGAATGAGCAGTTCTTC.

The chain employs TRBV5-6 and TRBJ2-7; tentative D call: TRBD1 (6 bases). Germline V gene lookup returns CDR1 SGHDT and CDR2 YYEEEE. V lost 4 bases to trimming and J lost 5 bases, with 19 bases between them. This CDR3 region has 15 residues. The CDR3 DNA sequence: TGTGCCAGCAGCCGAAACAGGGACCCTATCCACGAGCAGTACTTC. Its translation: CASSRNRDPIHEQYF.